This T cell receptor (beta chain) was recorded in a study of blood T cell repertoires in COVID-19. TCRdb's copy holds only in-frame clones and misses some; the assay was immunoSEQ multiplex PCR. The sample carries 200,000 to 250,000 clones, just over 85% recorded once. Trimming stripped 0 bases from V and 8 bases from J, with 13 bases between. This CDR3 spans 14 amino acids. The germline V gene has CDR1 SGHTA and CDR2 FQGNSA. This sequence joins TRBV7-2 and TRBJ1-2; D is perhaps TRBD1 (6 bases). The clonotype originates from a man aged 18-30 years with active or convalescent COVID-19. The specimen sequenced was peripheral blood. In DNA form, the CDR3 reads TGTGCCAGCAGCTTAGCTAGGGGGACCGAGGGCTACACCTTC. This translates into CASSLARGTEGYTF.